What follows is one TCR beta chain and its context. The record originates from a study of blood T cell repertoires in COVID-19. Overall study context: Sample material is recorded as cDNA or gDNA derived from T cells, B-cell-depleted T cells, or PBMCs.

Original handling: Researchers report that nucleated cell counts were estimated from reference gene primer amplification. Method: immunoSEQ multiplex PCR; TCRdb's copy keeps in-frame clones and lacks some. The V and J calls and clone size come from that table; D and trimming were worked out from the DNA. The sample comprises some 300,000 clones, 88% of which are singletons, and 2% to 2.5% rests with the top ten. The CDR3 runs 16 residues. With 4 bases removed from V and 3 bases from J, the gap between germline ends came to 18 bases. From germline, CDR1 is MDHEN and CDR2 SYDVKM. Recruits, aged about 18 to 89 years, lived in 20 to 30 US areas. Participant-given clinical history determined each cohort assignment.

The chain employs TRBV28 and TRBJ1-2; D possibly corresponds to TRBD1 (6 bases). This TCR came from a woman in her sixties in a cohort exposed to, infected with or recovered from COVID-19 (not recorded which). Source material: PBMCs or T cells enriched from blood (not recorded which). CDR3 DNA sequence: TGTGCCAGCAGTTCCTACGAACAGGGTGAGGACTATGGCTACACCTTC. Translated: CASSSYEQGEDYGYTF.